A selection of T cell receptor beta chains follows, all from one sample in a study of shared clonotypes between healthy human individuals. TCRdb keeps only in-frame clones here, not all; method: immunoSEQ multiplex PCR. The repertoire holds about half a million clones, approximately 84% seen once, with about 13% in the top ten. The sequencing input was PBMCs. These receptors were taken from a woman in her 40s in good health. Some clones in this sample may be carry-over from other donors' samples. Both conserved end residues are part of each CDR3. D genes are given only for firm matches. A clone size is listed for some rows: how often the clone was seen (once, few, many), or a class if it is expanded.

D: NA
J: TRBJ1-2
size: NA
V: TRBV6-1
DNA: TGTGCCGCTACGGGATCAGGGGACTATGGCTACACCTTC
CDR3: CAATGSGDYGYTF

D: NA
J: TRBJ2-5
size: few
V: TRBV6-1
DNA: TGTGCCAGCGAGGGAGTCCGGGGAGAGACCCAGTACTTC
CDR3: CASEGVRGETQYF

D: TRBD2
J: TRBJ2-7
size: NA
V: TRBV2
DNA: TGTGCCAGCAGGGGGGGACTAGCGGGATGGTACGAGCAGTACTTC
CDR3: CASRGGLAGWYEQYF

D: TRBD2
J: TRBJ2-7
size: NA
V: TRBV5-4
DNA: TGTGCCAGCAGCTTGGGCCGGACTAGCGCTTTCTACGAGCAGTACTTC
CDR3: CASSLGRTSAFYEQYF

D: TRBD2
J: TRBJ2-1
size: NA
V: TRBV7-6
DNA: TGTGCCAGCAGCTATCTACTAGCGGGAGGGTACAATGAGCAGTTCTTC
CDR3: CASSYLLAGGYNEQFF

D: NA
J: TRBJ1-1
size: NA
V: TRBV28
DNA: TGTGCCAGCAGTTTTAGTGAACAGGGCGCTGAAGCTTTCTTT
CDR3: CASSFSEQGAEAFF

D: TRBD1
J: TRBJ1-1
size: NA
V: TRBV6-4
DNA: TGTGCCAGCAGTGAAGGGACAGGGGGACGGGCTTTCTTT
CDR3: CASSEGTGGRAFF

D: TRBD2
J: TRBJ2-7
size: NA
V: TRBV6-1
DNA: TGTGCCAGCAGTGTAAGCCCGGGAGGGTTTGATGTCTACGAGCAGTACTTC
CDR3: CASSVSPGGFDVYEQYF

D: NA
J: TRBJ2-2
size: NA
V: TRBV12-5
DNA: TGTGCTAGTGGCCGGACAGAGTACACCGGGGAGCTGTTTTTT
CDR3: CASGRTEYTGELFF

D: NA
J: TRBJ2-4
size: NA
V: TRBV14
DNA: TGTGCCAGCAGCCAAGACGGATTGCTAGCCAAAAACATTCAGTACTTC
CDR3: CASSQDGLLAKNIQYF

D: NA
J: TRBJ1-1
size: NA
V: TRBV28
DNA: TGTGCCAGCAGTCTCAATGGGGCGGGAGGAACTGAAGCTTTCTTT
CDR3: CASSLNGAGGTEAFF

D: NA
J: TRBJ2-7
size: NA
V: TRBV5-5
DNA: TGTGCCAGCAGCTTGAGTTCAAGGGTTGAAGAGCAGTACTTC
CDR3: CASSLSSRVEEQYF

D: TRBD2
J: TRBJ2-1
size: many
V: TRBV5-1
DNA: TGCGCCAGCAGCCTTACCAGCGGGAGCACCGAGCAGTTCTTC
CDR3: CASSLTSGSTEQFF

D: TRBD2
J: TRBJ2-5
size: NA
V: TRBV28
DNA: TGTGCCAGCTTAGCGGGAGGGGGGGAGACCCAGTACTTC
CDR3: CASLAGGGETQYF

D: TRBD1
J: TRBJ1-4
size: many
V: TRBV30
DNA: TGTGCCTGGAGTAGGGACAGGGGTGAAAAACTGTTTTTT
CDR3: CAWSRDRGEKLFF

D: NA
J: TRBJ2-2
size: NA
V: TRBV2
DNA: TGTGCCAGCAGTGACCGGAACGGGGAGCTGTTTTTT
CDR3: CASSDRNGELFF

D: TRBD2
J: TRBJ2-7
size: NA
V: TRBV30
DNA: TGTGCCGCAAGACAGGAGGGGACTAGCGGGAGTTACGAGCAGTACTTC
CDR3: CAARQEGTSGSYEQYF

D: NA
J: TRBJ2-5
size: NA
V: TRBV19
DNA: TGTGCCAGTAGTCGCGAGTTCGAGGAGACCCAGTACTTC
CDR3: CASSREFEETQYF

D: NA
J: TRBJ1-1
size: NA
V: TRBV5-4
DNA: TGTGCCAGCAGCTTGACAGGCAACACTGAAGCTTTCTTT
CDR3: CASSLTGNTEAFF

D: NA
J: TRBJ2-1
size: NA
V: TRBV15
DNA: TGTGCCACCAGCAGAGATAACCTAGCGTGGGCCGGTGAGCAGTTCTTC
CDR3: CATSRDNLAWAGEQFF

D: NA
J: TRBJ2-6
size: NA
V: TRBV28
DNA: TGTGCCAGCAGTTTCCCAGGCTCTGGGGCCAACGTCCTGACTTTC
CDR3: CASSFPGSGANVLTF

D: TRBD1
J: TRBJ2-1
size: NA
V: TRBV2
DNA: TGTGCCACCCAGGGGGCGGCTGAGCAGTTCTTC
CDR3: CATQGAAEQFF

D: NA
J: TRBJ2-5
size: NA
V: TRBV25-1
DNA: TGTGCCAGCAGCCTCCCTATTTGGGAAGGTGAGGAGACCCAGTACTTC
CDR3: CASSLPIWEGEETQYF

D: NA
J: TRBJ1-1
size: NA
V: TRBV5-1
DNA: TGCGCCAGCAGCTTGAGGTTGAACACTGAAGCTTTCTTT
CDR3: CASSLRLNTEAFF